Below are 16 T cell receptor beta chains sequenced from a single sample in a study of regulatory T cells in long-lasting Graves disease. Through Arm-PCR of CDR3 regions and iRepertoire HTBI primers, TCR beta libraries were built. TCRdb re-derived calls from the multiplex PCR reads in MiXCR, one entry per CDR3 protein. Of approximately 400,000 distinct CDR3 sequences listed, more than 20% are singletons. Described time point: persistent/refractory GD, antithyroid drugs over 5 years with positive TRAb. The TCR library was made from RNA extracted from PBMCs. The source material was peripheral blood mononuclear cells (PBMCs), sampled when the disease was refractory, from a patient treated with antithyroid drugs. Receptors originate from a woman in her thirties or forties with Graves disease.

V and J are TRBV6-2 or TRBV6-3 and TRBJ2-3; D is ambiguous. This CDR3 comprises 15 residues. V was shortened by 7 bases and J by 0 bases, with 14 bases between the two germline ends. Germline loops: CDR1 MNHEY, CDR2 SVGEGT. DNA for the CDR3: TGTGCCAGCACTTTCACTGAAACTAGCACAGATACGCAGTATTTT. Amino acid sequence: CASTFTETSTDTQYF.

V usage is TRBV27 and J usage is TRBJ2-1; 11 nucleotides line up with TRBD2. CDR3 length equals 19 residues. The trim removed 5 bases at V and 0 bases at J, leaving 12 bases unmatched. The V gene's germline CDR1 is MNHEY and CDR2 SMNVEV (reference sequence). CDR3 in amino acids: CASSLLTSGMRHSYNEQFF. DNA for the CDR3: TGTGCCAGCAGTCTCCTGACTAGCGGGATGCGACACTCCTACAATGAGCAGTTCTTC.

The chain links TRBV13 to TRBJ1-2, with D hard to call. The CDR3 has 13 residues. Germline V gene lookup returns CDR1 PRHDT and CDR2 FYEKMQ (reference sequence). Trimming removed 8 bases from V and 6 bases from J, with 16 bases in between. The CDR3 spells CASDRTPFNGYTF. DNA for the CDR3: TGTGCCAGCGACCGGACCCCCTTCAATGGCTACACCTTC.

At least ten counts were recorded for this clonotype. This chain links TRBV28 with TRBJ1-1, with D unresolved. The V gene's germline CDR1 is MDHEN and CDR2 SYDVKM. V lost 5 bases and J lost 4, with 8 bases in between. This CDR3 is 12 amino acids long. The CDR3 DNA is TGTGCCAGCAGTCCTTTCGGCACTGAAGCTTTCTTT. Its translation: CASSPFGTEAFF.

This chain connects TRBV4-2 to TRBJ1-5, with unresolved D. This CDR3 comprises 16 residues. The V and J ends lost 1 base and 1 base respectively, with 11 bases between them. CDR1 and CDR2 from the germline V gene are LGHNA and YNFKEQ. The CDR3 DNA follows: TGTGCCAGCAGCCAAGCCCTCGGACTGAGCAATCAGCCCCAGCATTTT. As protein: CASSQALGLSNQPQHF.

Many counts were recorded for this clonotype. J is TRBJ1-1 and V is TRBV29-1; no reliable D call. V dropped 3 bases and J dropped 0 bases, with 14 bases sitting between them. Germline CDR1 is SQVTM and CDR2 is ANQGSEA. This CDR3 is built from 15 residues. CDR3 in amino acids: CSVEVSGRLNTEAFF. The CDR3 DNA reads as TGCAGCGTTGAGGTTTCCGGGAGACTGAACACTGAAGCTTTCTTT.

This clonotype was seen a handful of times. The chain employs TRBV5-1 and TRBJ2-7; perhaps TRBD2 as D (6 bases). V was cut by 1 base and J by 0 bases, with 11 bases left in between. This CDR3 has 15 amino acids. Looked up from germline, CDR1 is SGHRS and CDR2 is YFSETQ. The CDR3 sequence is CASSLFGGSSYEQYF. Here the CDR3 DNA reads TGCGCCAGCAGCTTGTTTGGGGGGAGCTCCTACGAGCAGTACTTC. Supplemented by reference TRBV5-1 and TRBJ2-7, the full variable domain reads KAGVTQTPRYLIKTRGQQVTLSCSPISGHRSVSWYQQTPGQGLQFLFEYFSETQRNKGNFPGRFSGRQFSNSRSEMNVSTLELGDSALYLCASSLFGGSSYEQYFGPGTRLTVT.

At least ten counts were recorded for this clonotype. The gene calls are TRBV27 and TRBJ2-5; D is possibly TRBD1 or TRBD2 (5 bases each). Trimming shortened V by 5 bases and J by 4 bases, and 20 bases separated the two germline ends. This CDR3 is 16 amino acids long. Germline V gene data show CDR1 as MNHEY and CDR2 as SMNVEV (reference sequence). The CDR3 here is CASSPQVLGGSETQYF. As DNA, the CDR3 is TGTGCCAGCAGTCCGCAGGTTCTTGGGGGTTCAGAGACCCAGTACTTC.

Only a few counts were recorded for this clonotype. V usage is TRBV15 and J usage is TRBJ1-3; D unclear. CDR3 length: 15 amino acids. The germline gives CDR1 LNHNV, CDR2 YYDKDF (reference sequence). Trimming took 0 bases from V and 4 from J, leaving 10 bases between them. Here the CDR3 DNA reads TGTGCCACCAGCAGAGATTGGGTGGACGGAAACACCATATATTTT. This translates into CATSRDWVDGNTIYF.

This rearrangement joins TRBV6-2 or TRBV6-3 to TRBJ1-4; no clear D. This CDR3 region has 14 residues. The germline V gene encodes CDR1 MNHEY and CDR2 SVGEGT. Trimming removed 4 bases from V and 5 bases from J, with 11 bases in between. CDR3 protein: CASSCQKQNEKLFF. In DNA, the CDR3 is TGTGCCAGCAGTTGCCAGAAACAGAATGAAAAACTGTTTTTT.

This clonotype was observed a handful of times. The rearrangement joins TRBV18 to TRBJ2-2; D unclear. Germline CDR1 and CDR2: KGHSH and LQKENI. CDR3 size: 11 residues. The V end was cut by 2 bases, the J end by 8 bases, with 3 bases between. The CDR3 nucleotides read TGTGCCAGCTCACCAGGGGGGGAGCTGTTTTTT. It codes for CASSPGGELFF.

In its sample, this clonotype was seen many times. The genes are TRBV28 and TRBJ2-5; 8 bases line up with TRBD2. CDR3 length: 17 amino acids. The germline CDR1 and CDR2 sequences are MDHEN and SYDVKM. The trim removed 7 bases at V and 2 bases at J, leaving 15 bases unmatched. The CDR3 sequence is CASNPRASTSVQETQYF. The DNA for the CDR3 is TGTGCCAGCAACCCGCGGGCATCGACTAGCGTACAAGAGACCCAGTACTTC.

V gene TRBV4-1 combines with J gene TRBJ2-4; 7 bases are a match to TRBD2. There are 17 residues in the CDR3. Germline values: CDR1 MGHRA, CDR2 YSYEKL. Trimming removed 2 bases from V and 0 bases from J; junction bases left unmatched: 7. The DNA for the CDR3 is TGCGCCAGCAGCCAACCCGGGAGGAGTCTAGCCAAAAACATTCAGTACTTC. Its protein product is CASSQPGRSLAKNIQYF.

The chain has TRBV18 and TRBJ2-1; D is uncertain. The CDR3 is 16 amino acids. Germline CDR1 KGHSH, CDR2 LQKENI. V shed 4 bases and J shed 3 bases, with 16 bases lying between them. CDR3 sequence: CASSQIVRSDYNEQFF. The DNA for the CDR3 is TGTGCCAGCTCACAAATAGTACGCTCCGACTACAATGAGCAGTTCTTC. Together with reference TRBV18 and TRBJ2-1, the CDR3 gives the full variable domain: NAGVMQNPRHLVRRRGQEARLRCSPMKGHSHVYWYRQLPEEGLKFMVYLQKENIIDESGMPKERFSAEFPKEGPSILRIQQVVRGDSAAYFCASSQIVRSDYNEQFFGPGTRLTVL.

The genes are TRBV27 and TRBJ2-6; 9 nucleotides line up with TRBD1. The germline gives CDR1 MNHEY, CDR2 SMNVEV (reference sequence). V was pared by 6 bases and J by 4 bases, with 13 bases of the junction left unmatched. The CDR3 is 18 residues long. The CDR3 nucleotides read TGTGCCAGCAGGCAGGGGGACAGGGACGCTTACGGGGCCAACGTCCTGACTTTC. Amino acids: CASRQGDRDAYGANVLTF. Full variable domain (remainder filled in from reference TRBV27 and TRBJ2-6): EAQVTQNPRYLITVTGKKLTVTCSQNMNHEYMSWYRQDPGLGLRQIYYSMNVEVTDKGDVPEGYKVSRKEKRNFPLILESPSPNQTSLYFCASRQGDRDAYGANVLTFGAGSRLTVL.

The V call is TRBV27, the J call TRBJ1-1; TRBD1 might be the D (5 bases). Germline V CDR1 and CDR2: MNHEY, SMNVEV (reference sequence). Trimming shortened V by 6 bases and J by 7 bases, and 9 bases separated the two germline ends. This CDR3 contains 11 residues. The DNA for the CDR3 is TGTGCCAGCAGATGGGGGGGTGAAGCTTTCTTT. Its translation is CASRWGGEAFF.